This TCR beta chain was captured in a study of T cell repertoires in cytomegalovirus infection. Study-level information: In public TCR beta signatures, there were indications of both CMV infection and matching HLA type. Findings and limits, study-wide: Identification of carriers of CMV plus the relevant HLA was achieved through cumulative public TCR beta family frequency. What dominated the ex vivo response were HLA-C-restricted CMV-specific TCR beta clonotypes.

Notes on this clonotype: Its target is not known.

This CDR3 region has 12 residues. V was cut by 3 bases and J by 3 bases, with 5 bases left in between. Using its own MiXCR run on the reads, TCRdb lists one record per CDR3 protein. The sample contains some 390,000 distinct CDR3 sequences, around a sixth of which appear only once. This chain connects TRBV12-3 or TRBV12-4 to TRBJ2-5; D not resolved. This TCR derives from a human donor in good health (CMV status not recorded). Some clones in this sample may be carry-over from other donors' samples. The source material was PBMCs. CDR3 residues: CASSFLKETQYF. CDR3 in DNA: TGTGCCAGCAGTTTTCTAAAAGAGACCCAGTACTTC.